Each of the 20 T cell receptor beta chains below was sequenced from the same sample in a study of immune reconstitution after stem cell transplant in scleroderma. TCRdb reprocessed the RT-PCR reads with MiXCR, giving one entry per CDR3 protein. The sample includes thousands of distinct CDR3 sequences, approximately 8.5% of them seen just once. The biological material was taken before or after autologous hematopoietic stem cell transplantation (not recorded which). The receptors were gathered from a male donor with systemic sclerosis.

As for this clonotype: One end of the junction does not line up with germline, which may come from a read error. The rearrangement joins TRBV27 to TRBJ2-7, with 9 bases lining up with TRBD1. The CDR3 is 15 residues long. Germline-derived CDR1 and CDR2 are MNHEY and SMNVEV (reference sequence). CDR3 sequence (DNA): TGTGCCAGCAGTTCCGGACAGGGGCGGGCCTACGAGCAGCACTTC. Protein sequence: CASSSGQGRAYEQHF.

V and J are TRBV24-1 and TRBJ1-2; tentative D call: TRBD1 (6 bases). Germline V lookup: CDR1 KGHDR, CDR2 SFDVKD. This CDR3 comprises 16 residues. V dropped 5 bases and J dropped 3 bases, with 18 bases sitting between them. The CDR3: CATSGSAGVSDYGYTF. In DNA, the CDR3 is TGTGCCACCAGTGGCTCGGCAGGGGTATCGGACTATGGCTACACCTTC.

In this sample, this clonotype turned up a few times. The chain employs TRBV7-2 and TRBJ2-7; the match to TRBD2 covers 8 bases. The ends lost 1 base at V and 3 bases at J; junction bases unmatched: 5. This CDR3 comprises 15 residues. Germline loops: CDR1 SGHTA, CDR2 FQGNSA. CDR3 protein: CASSLVSGGVYEQYF. The CDR3, as DNA: TGTGCCAGCAGCTTAGTGAGCGGGGGAGTCTACGAGCAGTACTTC.

The genes are TRBV5-1 and TRBJ2-2; TRBD2 might be the D (6 bases). The CDR3 spans 15 residues. V dropped 4 bases and J dropped 2 bases, with 12 bases sitting between them. Germline V gene sequence: CDR1 SGHRS, CDR2 YFSETQ. CDR3 sequence (DNA): TGCGCCAGCAGCCCACGGACTACAAACACCGGGGAGCTGTTTTTT. This translates into CASSPRTTNTGELFF.

In its sample, this clonotype is medium-sized. The V call is TRBV7-2, the J call TRBJ2-1, with TRBD2 matching over 8 bases. This CDR3 comprises 15 residues. In germline, CDR1 is SGHTA, CDR2 FQGNSA. The trim removed 5 bases at V and 7 bases at J, leaving 10 bases unmatched. The CDR3: CASSPPGGLNNEQFF. CDR3 sequence (DNA): TGTGCCAGCAGCCCCCCGGGAGGGTTGAATAATGAGCAGTTCTTC.

This clonotype showed up just a few times. V and J are TRBV7-2 and TRBJ2-1, with TRBD2 matching over 9 bases. The V gene's germline CDR1 is SGHTA and CDR2 FQGNSA. V gave up 3 bases and J gave up 10 bases; unmatched junction bases: 10. The CDR3 totals 15 residues. The CDR3 region has the DNA TGTGCCAGCAGCTTTGGCGGGGGGGCCCCGGGCGAGCAGTTCTTC. It is translated as CASSFGGGAPGEQFF.

This chain uses TRBV3-1 with TRBJ2-2; D is uncertain. The length of the CDR3 is 15 residues. The V end was cut by 1 base, the J end by 1 base, with 7 bases between. From germline, CDR1 is LGHDT and CDR2 YNNKEL (reference sequence). The CDR3 nucleotides read TGTGCCAGCAGCCAAGTGTACTTGAACACCGGGGAGCTGTTTTTT. It codes for CASSQVYLNTGELFF.

For the CDR3, the DNA is TGTGCCAGCAGCTTGTTAGACGGCTTAGCCAAAAACATTCAGTACTTC. Translating it yields CASSLLDGLAKNIQYF. This chain connects TRBV5-6 to TRBJ2-4; D not certain. This CDR3 region has 16 residues. Germline V gene lookup returns CDR1 SGHDT and CDR2 YYEEEE. V gave up 1 base and J gave up 0 bases, with 11 bases separating them.

This clonotype was counted between two and nine times. V usage is TRBV5-5 and J usage is TRBJ2-5, with 8 bases matching TRBD2. Germline trimming cut 3 bases from V and 2 bases from J; bases unmatched to any gene: 6. This CDR3 spans 15 amino acids. Germline V gene data show CDR1 as SGHKS and CDR2 as YYEKEE (reference sequence). CDR3: CASSSREGDQETQYF. As DNA, the CDR3 is TGTGCCAGCAGCTCTCGGGAGGGGGATCAAGAGACCCAGTACTTC.

This clonotype is judged medium-sized. The V call is TRBV20-1, the J call TRBJ2-1; the match to TRBD2 covers 10 bases. This CDR3 is built from 15 residues. CDR1 and CDR2 (germline): DFQATT, SNEGSKA (reference sequence). The trim removed 3 bases at V and 6 bases at J, leaving 8 bases unmatched. CDR3 protein: CSASPLAGESNEQFF. In DNA, the CDR3 is TGCAGTGCTAGCCCCCTAGCGGGAGAAAGCAATGAGCAGTTCTTC.

By its share, this clonotype is medium-sized. This chain connects TRBV7-2 to TRBJ2-2; TRBD1 aligns across 8 bases. After removal of 6 bases from V and 4 bases from J, the junction contained 4 bases not matched to a gene. CDR1 SGHTA and CDR2 FQGNSA come from the germline V gene. The CDR3 spans 14 residues. This CDR3 is CASRGTGLTGELFF. In nucleotides, the CDR3 is TGTGCCAGCAGGGGGACAGGACTCACCGGGGAGCTGTTTTTT.

The J gene is TRBJ1-2, the V gene TRBV28; 11 bases are a match to TRBD1. CDR1 is MDHEN and CDR2 is SYDVKM in the germline V gene. The CDR3 extends over 16 amino acids. J was trimmed by 8 bases and V by 2 bases; bases with no gene match: 10. The CDR3 spells CASSLALGQGATGYTF. Here the CDR3 DNA reads TGTGCCAGCAGTTTAGCCCTAGGACAGGGGGCGACCGGCTACACCTTC.

This sequence joins TRBV5-6 and TRBJ2-5; the D call may be TRBD1 or TRBD2 (5 bases each). The CDR3 extends over 16 amino acids. Trimming removed 4 bases at V and 1 base at J, with 17 bases between. CDR1 and CDR2 from the germline V gene are SGHDT and YYEEEE. The CDR3 is CASSPQGRHLQETQYF. The CDR3 nucleotides are TGTGCCAGCAGCCCCCAGGGACGACACCTCCAAGAGACCCAGTACTTC.

This clonotype was detected only a few times. The rearrangement links TRBV12-3 or TRBV12-4 to TRBJ2-5; a possible D gene is TRBD1 (6 bases). The CDR3 consists of 14 residues. V lost 5 bases to trimming and J lost 9 bases, with 19 bases between them. The CDR3 nucleotides are TGTGCCAGCAGTCCCAACCAGGGGCCCGGGGCCCAGTACTTC. It yields the protein CASSPNQGPGAQYF.

This clonotype turned up a few times. The chain uses TRBV20-1 and TRBJ1-4, with 8 nucleotides matching TRBD1. This CDR3 region has 15 residues. Trimming cost V 3 bases and J 8 bases; bases outside gene matches: 11. Germline-derived CDR1 and CDR2 are DFQATT and SNEGSKA (reference sequence). In DNA, the CDR3 is TGCAGTGCTAGCGCGAAGAGGACAGGGTGGGAAAAACTGTTTTTT. It yields the protein CSASAKRTGWEKLFF.

This clonotype was seen a handful of times. The chain has TRBV3-1 and TRBJ2-5; TRBD2 agrees at 10 bases. Germline CDR1 reads LGHDT; CDR2 reads YNNKEL (reference sequence). Unmatched junction bases numbered 1, after V lost 1 base and J lost 2 bases. The CDR3 runs 15 residues. DNA of the CDR3: TGTGCCAGCAGCCAAGGGACTAGCGGACAAGAGACCCAGTACTTC. Its protein is CASSQGTSGQETQYF.

This clonotype was seen a few times. The chain is built from TRBV27 and TRBJ2-1; 14 bases map to TRBD2. J lost 6 bases, V lost 0 bases, and 7 bases had no gene match. This CDR3 is built from 18 residues. From germline, CDR1 is MNHEY and CDR2 SMNVEV (reference sequence). DNA of the CDR3: TGTGCCAGCAGTTTATCTCCTGGACTAGCGGGAGGAAGCAATGAGCAGTTCTTC. Protein product: CASSLSPGLAGGSNEQFF.

In its sample, this clonotype ranks as medium-sized. The V and J genes are TRBV7-2 and TRBJ2-1; 9 bases map to TRBD2. Germline V CDR1 and CDR2: SGHTA, FQGNSA. The CDR3 sequence is 15 residues long. The V segment lost 2 bases and the J segment 10 bases; nucleotides outside the gene matches: 9. CDR3 DNA sequence: TGTGCCAGCAGCTTACAGCGGGAGGAATCTTGGGAGCAGTTCTTC. This translates into CASSLQREESWEQFF.

This clonotype was detected only a few times. V usage is TRBV7-9 and J usage is TRBJ2-1; TRBD2 matches at 9 bases. The germline V gene encodes CDR1 SEHNR and CDR2 FQNEAQ (reference sequence). Trimming cost V 3 bases and J 9 bases; bases outside gene matches: 12. CDR3 length equals 16 residues. The CDR3 reads CASSFLLAGNPIEQFF. CDR3 sequence (DNA): TGTGCCAGCAGCTTTCTCCTAGCGGGAAATCCTATTGAGCAGTTCTTC.

This clonotype was detected a few times. The CDR3: CASRGQGLNYEQYF. The CDR3 DNA reads as TGTGCCAGCAGGGGACAGGGCCTGAACTACGAGCAGTACTTC. The V and J genes are TRBV28 and TRBJ2-7; 9 bases line up with TRBD1. The junction had 6 bases not matched to a gene; V was cut back by 6 bases and J by 3 bases. Germline-derived CDR1 and CDR2 are MDHEN and SYDVKM. The CDR3 is 14 residues long.